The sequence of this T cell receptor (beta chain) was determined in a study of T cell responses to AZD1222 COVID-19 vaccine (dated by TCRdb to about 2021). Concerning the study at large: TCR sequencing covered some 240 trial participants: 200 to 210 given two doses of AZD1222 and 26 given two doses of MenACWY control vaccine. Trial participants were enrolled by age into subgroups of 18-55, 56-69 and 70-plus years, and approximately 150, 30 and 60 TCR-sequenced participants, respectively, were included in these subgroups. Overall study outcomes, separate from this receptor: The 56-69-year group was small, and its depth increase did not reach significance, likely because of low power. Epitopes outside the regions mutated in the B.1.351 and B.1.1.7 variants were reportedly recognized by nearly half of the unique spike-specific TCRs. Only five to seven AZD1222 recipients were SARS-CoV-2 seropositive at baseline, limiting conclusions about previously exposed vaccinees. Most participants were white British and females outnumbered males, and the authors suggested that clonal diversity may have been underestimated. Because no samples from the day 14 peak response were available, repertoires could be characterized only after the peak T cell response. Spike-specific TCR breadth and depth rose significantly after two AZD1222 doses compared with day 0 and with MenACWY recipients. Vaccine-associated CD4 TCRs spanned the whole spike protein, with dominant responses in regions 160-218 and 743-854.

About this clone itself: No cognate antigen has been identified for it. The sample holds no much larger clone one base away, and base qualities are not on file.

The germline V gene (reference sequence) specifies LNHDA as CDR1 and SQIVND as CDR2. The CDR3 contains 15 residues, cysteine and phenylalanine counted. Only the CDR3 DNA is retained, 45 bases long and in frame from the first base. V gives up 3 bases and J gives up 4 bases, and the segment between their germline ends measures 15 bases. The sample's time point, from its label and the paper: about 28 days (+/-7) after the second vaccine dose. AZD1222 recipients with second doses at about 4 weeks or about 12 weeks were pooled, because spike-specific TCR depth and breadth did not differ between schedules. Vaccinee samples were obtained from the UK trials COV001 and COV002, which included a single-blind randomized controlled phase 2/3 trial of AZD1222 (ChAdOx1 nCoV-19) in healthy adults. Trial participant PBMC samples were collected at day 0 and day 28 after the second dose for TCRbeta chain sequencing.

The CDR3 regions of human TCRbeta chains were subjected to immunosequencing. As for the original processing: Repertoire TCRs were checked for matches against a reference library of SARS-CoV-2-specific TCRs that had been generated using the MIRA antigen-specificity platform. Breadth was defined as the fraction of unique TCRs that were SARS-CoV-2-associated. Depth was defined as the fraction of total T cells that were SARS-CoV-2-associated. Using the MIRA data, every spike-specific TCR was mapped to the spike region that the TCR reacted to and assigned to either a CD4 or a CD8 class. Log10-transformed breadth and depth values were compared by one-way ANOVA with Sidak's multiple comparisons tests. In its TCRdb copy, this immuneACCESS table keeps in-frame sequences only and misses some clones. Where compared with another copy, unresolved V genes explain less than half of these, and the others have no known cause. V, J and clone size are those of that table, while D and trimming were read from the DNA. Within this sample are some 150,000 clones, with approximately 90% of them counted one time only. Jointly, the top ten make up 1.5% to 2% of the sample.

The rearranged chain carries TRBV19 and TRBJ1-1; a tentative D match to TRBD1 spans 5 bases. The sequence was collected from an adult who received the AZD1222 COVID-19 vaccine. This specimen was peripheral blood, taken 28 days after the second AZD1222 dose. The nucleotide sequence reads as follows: TGTGCCAGTAGTATTGCCCGACAGAGGCGCACTGAAGCTTTCTTT. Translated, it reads CASSIARQRRTEAFF. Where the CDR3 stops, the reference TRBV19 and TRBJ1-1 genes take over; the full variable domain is DGGITQSPKYLFRKEGQNVTLSCEQNLNHDAMYWYRQDPGQGLRLIYYSQIVNDFQKGDIAEGYSVSREKKESFPLTVTSAQKNPTAFYLCASSIARQRRTEAFFGQGTRLTVV.